The T cell receptor beta chain described here comes from a study of T cells after posttransplantation cyclophosphamide. This clone was seen many times. CDR3 size: 17 residues. V was pared by 3 bases and J by 3 bases, with 13 bases of the junction left unmatched. Germline V CDR1 and CDR2: MNHEY, SMNVEV (reference sequence). The data were produced by immunoSEQ multiplex PCR, yet TCRdb's version contains in-frame clones alone and is incomplete. The sample gives approximately 7,300 clones, none seen only once, and the top ten clones hold 4.5% to 6%. A marrow graft followed busulfan-fludarabine conditioning, with cyclophosphamide on days +3 and +4.

The starting material was PBMCs, obtained after allogeneic stem cell transplant with posttransplant cyclophosphamide. This rearrangement joins TRBV27 to TRBJ2-7, with 8 bases that match TRBD2. This TCR was sampled from a female patient between 50 and 59 years old who received an allogeneic stem cell transplant from an unrelated donor, was CMV-positive, and had acute GVHD only. Some T cells may have come from the graft donor. The CDR3 DNA follows: TGTGCCAGCAGTTTCGTCGGGACCGGGACTAGACTCTACGAGCAGTACTTC. This encodes CASSFVGTGTRLYEQYF.